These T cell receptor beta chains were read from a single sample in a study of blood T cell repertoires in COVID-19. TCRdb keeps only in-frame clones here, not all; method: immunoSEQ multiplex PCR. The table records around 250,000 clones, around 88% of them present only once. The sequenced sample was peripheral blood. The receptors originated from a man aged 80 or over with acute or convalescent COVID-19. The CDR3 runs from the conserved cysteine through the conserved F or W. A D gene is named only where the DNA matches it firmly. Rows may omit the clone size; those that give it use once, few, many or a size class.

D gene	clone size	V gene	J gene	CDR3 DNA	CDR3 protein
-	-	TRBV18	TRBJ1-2	TGTGCCAGCTCACCCGGGGACACGAGCTATGGCTACACCTTC	CASSPGDTSYGYTF
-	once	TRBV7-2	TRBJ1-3	TGTGCCAGCAGCATAAGGGAGAAACCTTCACATTCTGGAAACACCATATATTTT	CASSIREKPSHSGNTIYF
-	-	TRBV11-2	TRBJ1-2	TGTGCCAGCAGCTTACAGGGGAACTATGGCTACACCTTC	CASSLQGNYGYTF
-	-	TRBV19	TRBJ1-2	TGTGCCAGTAGTATAGAGGCAGGTACTAACTATGGCTACACCTTC	CASSIEAGTNYGYTF
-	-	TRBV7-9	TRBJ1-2	TGTGCCAGCAGCTTAGATGGCAGGGTGGGTGGCTACACCTTC	CASSLDGRVGGYTF
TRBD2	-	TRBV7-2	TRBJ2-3	TGTGCCAGCAGCAGGACTAGCGGGGGGGCGGGTACGCAGTATTTT	CASSRTSGGAGTQYF
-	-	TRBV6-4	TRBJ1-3	TGTGCCAGCAGTAGCTTGTCCCTAAACTTGCCGGGAAACACCATATATTTT	CASSSLSLNLPGNTIYF
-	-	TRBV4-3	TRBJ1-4	TGCGCCAGCAGCCCAGACTCACAGGGAGCTGCAACTAATGAAAAACTGTTTTTT	CASSPDSQGAATNEKLFF
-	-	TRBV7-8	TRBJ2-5	TGTGCCAGCAGCCCGACAGGTATCCAAGAGACCCAGTACTTC	CASSPTGIQETQYF
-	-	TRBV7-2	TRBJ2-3	TGTGCCAGCAGCTTGAGCAGGGACACAGATACGCAGTATTTT	CASSLSRDTDTQYF
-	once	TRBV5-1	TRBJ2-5	TGCGCCAGCAGCACGGATCCAACCGTACAGGAGACCCAGTACTTC	CASSTDPTVQETQYF
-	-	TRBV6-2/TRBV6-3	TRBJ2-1	TGTGCCAGCAGTTACAGGAGTTACAATGAGCAGTTCTTC	CASSYRSYNEQFF
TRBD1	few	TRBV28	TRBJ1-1	TGTGCCAGCAGTCCCGCCCACTCTAACAGGGGGGAAGCTTTCTTT	CASSPAHSNRGEAFF
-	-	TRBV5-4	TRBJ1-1	TGTGCCAGCAGCTTGGCCAGCAGGGGAAACACTGAAGCTTTCTTT	CASSLASRGNTEAFF
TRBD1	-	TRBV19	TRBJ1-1	TGTGCCAGTAGTATGGGCAGGGGGCAGACTGAAGCTTTCTTT	CASSMGRGQTEAFF
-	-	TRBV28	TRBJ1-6	TGTGCCAGCAGGGGTGCCGGCGGCGGGTCCAATTCACCCCTCCACTTT	CASRGAGGGSNSPLHF
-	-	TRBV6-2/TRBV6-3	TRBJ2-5	TGTGCCAGCAGCCAAGACAGCCAAGAGACCCAGTACTTC	CASSQDSQETQYF